What follows describes a single TCR beta chain. Its specificity is not known. This sample is part of a study of T cells expressing NK-cell markers. Overall study: Each TCR beta repertoire originated in sorted T cells that were CD3+CD56+NKG2C+, CD3+CD56+NKG2C- or CD3+CD56-NKG2C+. One of the eight sequenced donors was seronegative, whereas the other seven were HCMV-seropositive. Study-wide findings and caveats: NKG2C+ dominant clonotypes from 6 or 7 donors made up roughly 1.0-7.5% of CD8+ T cells.

TCRdb re-analyzed the 5' RACE reads; it lists each CDR3 protein once, without DNA. The listing records 300,000 to 450,000 distinct CDR3 sequences. Sequenced input: blood T cells: a sorted CD56 or NKG2C T cell subset, CD4+ or CD8+ T cells, or bulk PBMC T cells (not recorded which). The receptor was derived from a man aged 18-75 years in good health.

The CDR3 loop reads CATSDNRDYEQYF. The chain couples TRBV24-1 to TRBJ2-7. The CDR3 has 13 residues. From germline, CDR1 is KGHDR and CDR2 SFDVKD.